The entry that follows covers one T cell receptor beta chain sequence. Its matching antigen is unknown. V was cut by 6 bases and J by 7 bases, with 12 bases left in between. CDR1 is LNHDA, CDR2 SQIVND, per germline (reference sequence). The length of the CDR3 is 13 residues. These data originate in a study of T cell responses to AZD1222 COVID-19 vaccine. Second doses were pooled across both intervals (about 4 or about 12 weeks). General study results and limits: Among those given AZD1222, only five to seven were seropositive at baseline.

Sequencing used immunoSEQ multiplex PCR; TCRdb keeps in-frame clones, though not all of them. The table includes around 110,000 clones, about 90% detected once. Here the sequenced sample was peripheral blood, taken 28 days after the second AZD1222 dose. The TCR was taken from an adult who received the AZD1222 COVID-19 vaccine. The J gene is TRBJ1-4, the V gene TRBV19; D remains ambiguous. The CDR3 reads CASSSFTGEKLFF. DNA for the CDR3: TGTGCCAGTAGCTCATTCACGGGTGAAAAACTGTTTTTT.